This T cell receptor beta chain was obtained from a study of blood T cell repertoires in COVID-19. CDR1 is LNHDA and CDR2 is SQIVND in the germline V gene (reference sequence). With 5 bases removed from V and 2 bases from J, the gap between germline ends came to 8 bases. The CDR3 runs 13 residues. Patients of the Seattle cohort, enrolled during active infection, were followed longitudinally. Sequenced by immunoSEQ multiplex PCR; TCRdb stores in-frame clones only, minus some. The data hold roughly 180,000 clones, with about 85% observed a single time. This sequence joins TRBV19 and TRBJ2-3; D might be TRBD1 (6 bases). This receptor was obtained from a woman aged 50 to 60 with COVID-19, enrolled during active disease. Specimen: peripheral blood. CDR3 in amino acids: CASSGQLTDTQYF. CDR3 DNA: TGTGCCAGTAGTGGACAGCTCACAGATACGCAGTATTTT.